The clone carrying this TCR beta chain was seen a single time. The antigen remains unidentified. This sample is part of a study of CD8 T cells in Susac syndrome. Study-wide results and limits: Acknowledgment was made by the study that its TCR sequencing and HLA analysis involved a relatively small number of individuals.

RNA in amounts of roughly 0.45 to 1 ug was reverse transcribed with random hexamers. Multiplex PCR with immunoSEQ amplified the TCR beta CDR3 across 54 Vbeta and 13 Jbeta. In TCRdb, the immunoSEQ multiplex PCR reads were re-called with MiXCR into one record per CDR3 protein. The sample contains under 150,000 distinct CDR3 sequences, about 93% of which appear only once. CD8+ and CD4+ T cells from blood underwent TCR beta sequencing, which was carried out in a high-throughput format. This CDR3 is built from 14 residues. Germline CDR1 SGHVS, CDR2 FNYEAQ. With 5 bases clipped from V and 5 bases from J, the junction kept 3 bases outside the gene matches.

The chain joins TRBV7-6 to TRBJ2-7; TRBD2 matches 13 bases. This TCR was recovered from a human donor in good health. Material: CD8+ T cells from PBMCs. The CDR3 nucleotides read TGTGCCAGCAGCACGGGACTAGCGGGGCACGAGCAGTACTTC. Translation gives CASSTGLAGHEQYF.